This T cell receptor (beta chain) was found in a study of response to subunit inactivated influenza vaccine. Study-level findings and limits: Each seasonal influenza vaccination recruits few new T cells, the authors suggested.

TCRdb itself ran the RT-PCR reads through MiXCR, one entry per CDR3 protein. Here the sample spans roughly 790,000 distinct CDR3 sequences, around 21% being singletons. As concerns this clonotype: Its antigen is unidentified.

This CDR3 has 13 residues. Germline V CDR1 and CDR2: DFQATT, SNEGSKA (reference sequence). Trimming took 0 bases from V and 3 from J, leaving 9 bases between them. The sequence was obtained from a man aged 50-59 years who received an inactivated influenza vaccine. The sequencing here drew on PBMCs from blood, taken 4 to 6 days after vaccination. This chain joins TRBV20-1 and TRBJ2-7; unclear D gene. CDR3 DNA sequence: TGCAGTGCTAGAGATACTACGATCTACGAGCAGTACTTC. It codes for CSARDTTIYEQYF.